Following are 28 T cell receptor beta chains from one sample sequenced in a study of PD-1 blockade in classical Hodgkin lymphoma. After autologous stem cell transplantation all patients relapsed, and prior brentuximab vedotin exposure differed between cohorts. Assay used: immunoSEQ multiplex PCR; TCRdb lists only in-frame clones, some missing. The table shows about 45,000 clones, with over 65% occurring only once. The sample in question was peripheral blood mononuclear cells (PBMCs), obtained before the second cycle of nivolumab. These receptors came from a human donor with classical Hodgkin lymphoma.

This clone was recorded once. V is TRBV6-5 and J is TRBJ1-5; no reliable D call. The CDR3 length is 11 residues. V was cut by 7 bases and J by 6 bases, with 7 bases left in between. Germline CDR1 and CDR2: MNHEY and SVGAGI. The CDR3 DNA reads as TGTGCCAGCATGGATGGTCAGCCCCAGCATTTT. This gives the protein CASMDGQPQHF.

The chain combines TRBV19 with TRBJ2-7; 14 bases are shared with TRBD2. Per germline, CDR1 LNHDA and CDR2 SQIVND (reference sequence). The V and J ends lost 5 bases and 3 bases, in that order; junction bases with no gene match: 3. The CDR3 totals 15 residues. CDR3 sequence: CASSFGLAGGYEQYF. The CDR3 bases are TGTGCCAGTAGTTTCGGACTAGCGGGGGGCTACGAGCAGTACTTC.

The gene calls are TRBV9 and TRBJ2-7; 10 bases line up with TRBD1. Per the germline V gene, CDR1 is SGDLS and CDR2 is YYNGEE. There are 15 residues in the CDR3. The junction had 4 bases not matched to a gene; V was cut back by 0 bases and J by 4 bases. Written as DNA, the CDR3 is TGTGCCAGCAGCGTAGGGGACAGGGGAGGATACGAGCAGTACTTC. This sequence encodes CASSVGDRGGYEQYF.

The rearrangement links TRBV7-3 to TRBJ2-2; D call uncertain. V was cut by 5 bases and J by 4 bases, with 8 bases left in between. Germline values: CDR1 SGHTA, CDR2 FQGTGA. The CDR3 has 13 amino acids. The CDR3 protein is CASSLSSTGELFF. The CDR3 region has the DNA TGTGCCAGCAGCCTTTCTAGCACCGGGGAGCTGTTTTTT.

V gene TRBV5-4 combines with J gene TRBJ2-7; 7 nucleotides agree with TRBD2. The CDR3 length is 13 residues. V was clipped by 3 bases and J by 8 bases; unmatched bases: 8. CDR1 SGHNT and CDR2 YYREEE come from the germline V gene (reference sequence). CDR3 amino acids: CASSYGVTSQQYF. The CDR3 DNA reads as TGTGCCAGCAGCTATGGAGTGACTAGCCAGCAGTACTTC.

The chain has TRBV30 and TRBJ1-5, with D uncertain. CDR1 GTSNPN and CDR2 SVGIG come from the germline V gene (reference sequence). Trimming removed 2 bases at V and 4 bases at J, with 9 bases between. This CDR3 is 13 amino acids long. In DNA form, the CDR3 reads TGTGCCTGGAGTCCGGCCCTTAATCAGCCCCAGCATTTT. This encodes CAWSPALNQPQHF.

CDR3 protein: CASSSRQGAWYNEQFF. The DNA for the CDR3 is TGTGCCAGCAGCTCCCGACAGGGGGCATGGTACAATGAGCAGTTCTTC. The chain employs TRBV5-4 and TRBJ2-1; 10 nucleotides match TRBD1. V lost 3 bases, J lost 4 bases, and 7 bases stayed unmatched. Looked up from germline, CDR1 is SGHNT and CDR2 is YYREEE (reference sequence). CDR3 length: 16 amino acids.

This clone is a singleton in its sample. The genes are TRBV7-6 and TRBJ2-5; D possibly uses TRBD1 or TRBD2 (5 bases each). The germline V and J ends were trimmed by 1 base and 5 bases, with 20 bases remaining between them. The germline V gene has CDR1 SGHVS and CDR2 FNYEAQ. This CDR3 has 17 amino acids. The CDR3: CASSLVRGATRDETQYF. The CDR3, as DNA: TGTGCCAGCAGCTTAGTAAGAGGGGCAACTAGAGATGAGACCCAGTACTTC.

This clone occurred once. This CDR3 is CSVEDPLGGEGLNGYTF. CDR3 in DNA: TGCAGCGTTGAAGATCCACTCGGGGGGGAGGGGTTAAATGGCTACACCTTC. The chain recombines TRBV29-1 with TRBJ1-2, with D possibly being TRBD1 (5 bases). CDR3 length equals 17 residues. The ends were cut back, 0 bases at V and 6 bases at J, with 23 bases in the middle. Germline V gives CDR1 SQVTM, CDR2 ANQGSEA. The full variable domain, its missing parts supplied by reference TRBV29-1 and TRBJ1-2, is SAVISQKPSRDICQRGTSLTIQCQVDSQVTMMFWYRQQPGQSLTLIATANQGSEATYESGFVIDKFPISRPNLTFSTLTVSNMSPEDSSIYLCSVEDPLGGEGLNGYTFGSGTRLTVV.

This clone was found a few times. V is TRBV27 and J is TRBJ2-2, with D perhaps TRBD1 (5 bases). Trimming cost V 3 bases and J 9 bases, with 14 bases left between them. Germline assignment: CDR1 MNHEY and CDR2 SMNVEV (reference sequence). The CDR3 spans 14 residues. In DNA, the CDR3 is TGTGCCAGCAGTTTGGTGGCAGGGTTTAGGGAGCTGTTTTTT. It is translated as CASSLVAGFRELFF.

The V call is TRBV9, the J call TRBJ2-7; TRBD1 matches at 7 bases. The trim removed 1 base at V and 3 bases at J, leaving 7 bases unmatched. The germline CDR1 and CDR2 sequences are SGDLS and YYNGEE. The CDR3 loop spans 15 amino acids. CDR3 sequence reads: CASSVYETGFYEQYF. The CDR3 DNA follows: TGTGCCAGCAGCGTATACGAGACAGGGTTCTACGAGCAGTACTTC.

The chain couples TRBV7-9 to TRBJ2-1; either TRBD1 or TRBD2 may fit D (5 bases each). Trimming removed 3 bases from V and 6 bases from J, with 15 bases in between. This CDR3 has 15 amino acids. Germline lookup yields CDR1 SEHNR and CDR2 FQNEAQ (reference sequence). The CDR3 region is CASSLAGLGVNEQFF. In nucleotides, the CDR3 is TGTGCCAGCAGCTTGGCGGGTCTAGGGGTCAATGAGCAGTTCTTC.

This clone was seen more than once but under ten times. This chain joins TRBV6-6 and TRBJ1-5; 8 bases fit TRBD1. CDR1 is MNHNY and CDR2 is SVGAGI in the germline V gene (reference sequence). The CDR3 runs 15 residues. V was clipped by 8 bases and J by 5 bases; unmatched bases: 11. CDR3: CASALTGQGDQPQHF. The CDR3 DNA is TGTGCCAGCGCGTTAACAGGACAGGGAGATCAGCCCCAGCATTTT.

This chain links TRBV5-4 with TRBJ2-1; 9 bases fit TRBD1. Looked up from germline, CDR1 is SGHNT and CDR2 is YYREEE (reference sequence). With 4 bases clipped from V and 2 bases from J, the junction kept 7 bases outside the gene matches. The CDR3 is 16 residues long. DNA of the CDR3: TGTGCCAGCAGCCAAAATACAGGGGGCGCCTACAATGAGCAGTTCTTC. Amino acid sequence: CASSQNTGGAYNEQFF. Filled out from reference TRBV5-4 and TRBJ2-1, the complete variable domain reads ETGVTQSPTHLIKTRGQQVTLRCSSQSGHNTVSWYQQALGQGPQFIFQYYREEENGRGNFPPRFSGLQFPNYSSELNVNALELDDSALYLCASSQNTGGAYNEQFFGPGTRLTVL.

This clone came up a few times. The chain carries TRBV29-1 and TRBJ1-2, with D unresolved. Trimming pared 3 bases from V and 8 bases from J, leaving 10 bases between. This CDR3 region has 11 residues. Germline V gene lookup returns CDR1 SQVTM and CDR2 ANQGSEA. CDR3: CSVDPGNGYTF. Here the CDR3 DNA reads TGCAGCGTTGATCCGGGAAACGGCTACACCTTC.

The chain has TRBV6-1 and TRBJ2-3, with TRBD1 matching 9 bases. With 6 bases clipped from V and 4 bases from J, the junction kept 8 bases outside the gene matches. Germline V gene sequence: CDR1 MNHNS, CDR2 SASEGT. The CDR3 has 15 amino acids. The CDR3 protein is CASRRQGVYADTQYF. CDR3 DNA: TGTGCCAGCAGGAGACAGGGGGTCTACGCAGATACGCAGTATTTT.

There are a few counts of this clone. This chain connects TRBV5-1 to TRBJ1-1; no reliable D call. The CDR3 totals 14 residues. Trimming stripped 0 bases from V and 5 bases from J, with 11 bases between. Germline loops: CDR1 SGHRS, CDR2 YFSETQ. CDR3 bases: TGCGCCAGCAGCTTGGAAGGTCGGGCGACTGAAGCTTTCTTT. Protein product: CASSLEGRATEAFF.

The rearrangement links TRBV7-2 to TRBJ1-5, with a tentative D call TRBD1 (6 bases). Trimming removed 5 bases at V and 7 bases at J, with 15 bases between. The V gene's germline CDR1 is SGHTA and CDR2 FQGNSA. The CDR3 length is 14 residues. CDR3 sequence reads: CASSLDRQIQPQHF. Here the CDR3 DNA reads TGTGCCAGCAGCCTTGACAGGCAGATCCAGCCCCAGCATTTT.

There are a few counts of this clone. The chain recombines TRBV28 with TRBJ1-2; D is possibly TRBD1 (6 bases). Trimming took 3 bases from V and 8 from J, leaving 16 bases between them. The CDR3 spans 14 residues. Germline V CDR1 and CDR2: MDHEN, SYDVKM. CDR3 DNA: TGTGCCAGCAGTTTGGGAGGGGCCGGGGGCGGCTACACCTTC. Translation gives CASSLGGAGGGYTF.

The chain combines TRBV5-1 with TRBJ2-7; D is possibly TRBD1 (6 bases). The CDR3 loop spans 15 amino acids. CDR1 is SGHRS, CDR2 YFSETQ, per germline. Trimming stripped 0 bases from V and 1 base from J, with 11 bases between. The CDR3 is CASSLAYGQSYEQYF. The CDR3 nucleotides read TGCGCCAGCAGCTTGGCCTATGGACAGTCCTACGAGCAGTACTTC.

The V gene is TRBV7-2, the J gene TRBJ2-7; no firm D call. CDR1 is SGHTA and CDR2 is FQGNSA in the germline V gene. V lost 3 bases and J lost 3, with 9 bases in between. The CDR3 runs to 13 residues. CDR3 in amino acids: CASSLRLGYEQYF. The CDR3 bases are TGTGCCAGCAGCTTGCGACTCGGCTACGAGCAGTACTTC.

V and J are TRBV6-1 and TRBJ1-2; TRBD1 agrees at 8 bases. Germline-derived CDR1 and CDR2 are MNHNS and SASEGT. Trimming at V came to 6 bases and at J to 2 bases, leaving 8 bases not matched to a gene. The CDR3 runs 15 residues. For the CDR3, the DNA is TGTGCCAGCAGGCTGGGACAGGAGAAGAACTATGGCTACACCTTC. The encoded protein is CASRLGQEKNYGYTF.

The chain is built from TRBV18 and TRBJ2-7; D not resolved. Germline-derived CDR1 and CDR2 are KGHSH and LQKENI. Trimming shortened V by 3 bases and J by 4 bases, and 13 bases separated the two germline ends. The CDR3 has 14 amino acids. The CDR3 nucleotides read TGTGCCAGCTCACCTGCTTCGGACGGATACGAGCAGTACTTC. The encoded protein is CASSPASDGYEQYF.

This clone was seen a single time. The V gene is TRBV21-1, the J gene TRBJ2-3. TRBV21-1 is recorded as a pseudogene. The CDR3 has 17 residues. Written as DNA, the CDR3 is TGTGCCAGCAGCAAAAGAGGGACCACCTTAACCACAGATACGCAGTATTTT. Translation: CASSKRGTTLTTDTQYF.

This rearrangement joins TRBV5-1 to TRBJ1-1; 8 nucleotides line up with TRBD1. CDR1 and CDR2 from the germline V gene are SGHRS and YFSETQ. The CDR3 loop spans 12 amino acids. The ends lost 5 bases at V and 3 bases at J; junction bases unmatched: 0. The CDR3 nucleotides read TGCGCCAGCAGGGACAGGGACACTGAAGCTTTCTTT. Its protein product is CASRDRDTEAFF.

This clone has only a few counts. The rearrangement uses TRBV28 and TRBJ1-1, with D unclear. Germline V gene lookup returns CDR1 MDHEN and CDR2 SYDVKM. V was clipped by 2 bases and J by 0 bases, with 10 bases between them. The CDR3 is made up of 15 amino acids. DNA of the CDR3: TGTGCCAGCAGTTTAAGCGCAGCCATGAACACTGAAGCTTTCTTT. As protein: CASSLSAAMNTEAFF.

The V call is TRBV19, the J call TRBJ1-4; D might be TRBD1 (5 bases). CDR1 and CDR2 from the germline V gene are LNHDA and SQIVND (reference sequence). CDR3 length equals 13 residues. V gave up 3 bases and J gave up 6 bases, with 8 bases separating them. As DNA, the CDR3 is TGTGCCAGTAGTATGAAACAGGATGAAAAACTGTTTTTT. Protein product: CASSMKQDEKLFF. The whole variable domain, filled in from reference TRBV19 and TRBJ1-4, reads DGGITQSPKYLFRKEGQNVTLSCEQNLNHDAMYWYRQDPGQGLRLIYYSQIVNDFQKGDIAEGYSVSREKKESFPLTVTSAQKNPTAFYLCASSMKQDEKLFFGSGTQLSVL.

This clone has more than one count but fewer than ten. The V and J genes are TRBV18 and TRBJ1-4, with 7 nucleotides matching TRBD1. V shed 2 bases and J 2 bases; nucleotides not matched to a gene: 2. The CDR3 contains 15 residues. The V gene's germline CDR1 is KGHSH and CDR2 LQKENI. CDR3 protein: CASSPSTGTNEKLFF. The CDR3 nucleotides read TGTGCCAGCTCACCATCGACAGGGACTAATGAAAAACTGTTTTTT.